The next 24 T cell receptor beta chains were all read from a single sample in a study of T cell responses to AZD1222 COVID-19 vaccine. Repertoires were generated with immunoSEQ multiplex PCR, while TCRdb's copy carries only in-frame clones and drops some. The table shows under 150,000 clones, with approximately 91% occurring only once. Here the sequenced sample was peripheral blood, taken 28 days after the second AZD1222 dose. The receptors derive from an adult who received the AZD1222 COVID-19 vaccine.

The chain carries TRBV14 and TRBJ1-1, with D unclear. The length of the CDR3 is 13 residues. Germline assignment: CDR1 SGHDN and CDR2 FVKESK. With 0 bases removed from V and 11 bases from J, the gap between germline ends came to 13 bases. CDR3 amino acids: CASSQDPNPPAFF. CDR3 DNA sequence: TGTGCCAGCAGCCAAGATCCAAACCCGCCGGCTTTCTTT.

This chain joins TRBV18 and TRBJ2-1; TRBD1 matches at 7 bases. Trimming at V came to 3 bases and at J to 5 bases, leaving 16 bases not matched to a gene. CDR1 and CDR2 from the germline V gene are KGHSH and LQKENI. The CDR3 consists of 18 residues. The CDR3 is CASSPPREGAIWNNEQFF. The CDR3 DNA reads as TGTGCCAGCTCACCCCCCCGTGAGGGGGCGATTTGGAACAATGAGCAGTTCTTC.

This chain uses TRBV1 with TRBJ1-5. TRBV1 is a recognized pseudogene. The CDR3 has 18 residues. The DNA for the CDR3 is TGCACCAGCAGCCAAGATGGAGGGAACCGGAGAAGCAATCAGCCCCAGCATTTT. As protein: CTSSQDGGNRRSNQPQHF.

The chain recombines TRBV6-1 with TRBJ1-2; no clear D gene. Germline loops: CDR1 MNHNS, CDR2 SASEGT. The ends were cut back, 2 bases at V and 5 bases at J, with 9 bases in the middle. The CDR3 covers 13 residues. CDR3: CASSEQISYGYTF. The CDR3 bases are TGTGCCAGCAGTGAACAGATTTCTTATGGCTACACCTTC.

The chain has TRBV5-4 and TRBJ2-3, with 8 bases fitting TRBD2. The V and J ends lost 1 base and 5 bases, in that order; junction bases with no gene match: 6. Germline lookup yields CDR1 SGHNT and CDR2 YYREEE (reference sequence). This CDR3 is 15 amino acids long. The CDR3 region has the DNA TGTGCCAGCAGCTTGACGGGAGGGGCCCAAGATACGCAGTATTTT. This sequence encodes CASSLTGGAQDTQYF.

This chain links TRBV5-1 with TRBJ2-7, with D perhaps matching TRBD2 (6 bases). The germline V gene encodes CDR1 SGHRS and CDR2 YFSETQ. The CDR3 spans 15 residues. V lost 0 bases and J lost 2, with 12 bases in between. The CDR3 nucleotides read TGCGCCAGCAGCTTGGGGCAGGGAGGCCCCTACGAGCAGTACTTC. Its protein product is CASSLGQGGPYEQYF.

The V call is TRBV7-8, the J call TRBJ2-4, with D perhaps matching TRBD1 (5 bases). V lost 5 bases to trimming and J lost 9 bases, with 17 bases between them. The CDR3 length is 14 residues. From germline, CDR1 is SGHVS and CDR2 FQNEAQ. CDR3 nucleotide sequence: TGTGCCAGCAGCCTTTGGGCCTCAAGGGGCATTCAGTACTTC. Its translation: CASSLWASRGIQYF. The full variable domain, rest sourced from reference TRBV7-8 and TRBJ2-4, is GAGVSQSPRYKVAKRGQDVALRCDPISGHVSLFWYQQALGQGPEFLTYFQNEAQLDKSGLPSDRFFAERPEGSVSTLKIQRTQQEDSAVYLCASSLWASRGIQYFGAGTRLSVL.

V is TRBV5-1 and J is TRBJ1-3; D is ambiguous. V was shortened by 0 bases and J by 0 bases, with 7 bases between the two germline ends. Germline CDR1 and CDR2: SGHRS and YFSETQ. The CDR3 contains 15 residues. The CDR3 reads CASSLATASGNTIYF. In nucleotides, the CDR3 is TGCGCCAGCAGCTTGGCGACGGCCTCTGGAAACACCATATATTTT.

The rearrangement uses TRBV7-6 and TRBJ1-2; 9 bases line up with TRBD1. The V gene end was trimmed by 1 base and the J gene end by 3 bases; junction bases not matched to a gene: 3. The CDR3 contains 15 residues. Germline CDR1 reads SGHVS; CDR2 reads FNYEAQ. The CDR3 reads CASSLGTGDDYGYTF. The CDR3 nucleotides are TGTGCCAGCAGCTTAGGGACAGGGGACGACTATGGCTACACCTTC.

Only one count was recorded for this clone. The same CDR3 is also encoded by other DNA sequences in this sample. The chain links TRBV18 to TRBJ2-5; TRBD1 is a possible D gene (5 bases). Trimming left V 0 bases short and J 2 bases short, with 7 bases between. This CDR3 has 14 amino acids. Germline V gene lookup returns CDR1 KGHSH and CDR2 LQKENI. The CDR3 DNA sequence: TGTGCCAGCTCACCACCGGGGCAGCAAGAGACCCAGTACTTC. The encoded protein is CASSPPGQQETQYF. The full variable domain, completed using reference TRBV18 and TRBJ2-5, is NAGVMQNPRHLVRRRGQEARLRCSPMKGHSHVYWYRQLPEEGLKFMVYLQKENIIDESGMPKERFSAEFPKEGPSILRIQQVVRGDSAAYFCASSPPGQQETQYFGPGTRLLVL.

The CDR3 here is CSVGTAGNTIYF. The CDR3 DNA follows: TGCAGCGTTGGGACGGCTGGAAACACCATATATTTT. This chain connects TRBV29-1 to TRBJ1-3; D unclear. The ends were cut back, 4 bases at V and 2 bases at J, with 6 bases in the middle. The germline V gene encodes CDR1 SQVTM and CDR2 ANQGSEA. The CDR3 totals 12 residues.

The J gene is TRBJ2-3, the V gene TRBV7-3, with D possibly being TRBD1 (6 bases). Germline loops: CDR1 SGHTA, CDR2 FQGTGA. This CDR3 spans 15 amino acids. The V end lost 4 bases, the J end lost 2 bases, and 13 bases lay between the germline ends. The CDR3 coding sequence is TGTGCCAGCAGCTCACAGACAGGAGACACAGATACGCAGTATTTT. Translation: CASSSQTGDTDTQYF.

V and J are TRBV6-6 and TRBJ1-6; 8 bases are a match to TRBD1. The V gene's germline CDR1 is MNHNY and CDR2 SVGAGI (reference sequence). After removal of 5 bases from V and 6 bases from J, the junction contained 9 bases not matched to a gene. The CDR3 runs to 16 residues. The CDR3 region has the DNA TGTGCCAGCAGTCGACGGGGACAGGACCCTAATTCACCCCTCCACTTT. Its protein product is CASSRRGQDPNSPLHF.

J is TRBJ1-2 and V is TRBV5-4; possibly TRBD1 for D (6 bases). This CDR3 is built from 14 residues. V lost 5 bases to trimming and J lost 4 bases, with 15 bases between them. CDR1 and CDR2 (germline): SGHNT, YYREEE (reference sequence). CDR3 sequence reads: CASSDDRTSYGYTF. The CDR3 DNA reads TGTGCCAGCAGTGACGACAGGACCTCCTATGGCTACACCTTC.

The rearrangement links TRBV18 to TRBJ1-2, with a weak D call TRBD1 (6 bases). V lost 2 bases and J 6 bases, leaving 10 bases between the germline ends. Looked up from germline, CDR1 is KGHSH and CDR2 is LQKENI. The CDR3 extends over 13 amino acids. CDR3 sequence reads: CASSPGQNDGYTF. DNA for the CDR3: TGTGCCAGCTCACCAGGACAGAATGATGGCTACACCTTC.

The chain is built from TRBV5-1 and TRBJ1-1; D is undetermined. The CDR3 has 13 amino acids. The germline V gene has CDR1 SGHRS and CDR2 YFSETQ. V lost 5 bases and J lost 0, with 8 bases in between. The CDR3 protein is CASRPRLNTEAFF. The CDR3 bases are TGCGCCAGCAGGCCAAGATTGAACACTGAAGCTTTCTTT. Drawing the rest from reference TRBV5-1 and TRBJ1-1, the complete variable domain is KAGVTQTPRYLIKTRGQQVTLSCSPISGHRSVSWYQQTPGQGLQFLFEYFSETQRNKGNFPGRFSGRQFSNSRSEMNVSTLELGDSALYLCASRPRLNTEAFFGQGTRLTVV.

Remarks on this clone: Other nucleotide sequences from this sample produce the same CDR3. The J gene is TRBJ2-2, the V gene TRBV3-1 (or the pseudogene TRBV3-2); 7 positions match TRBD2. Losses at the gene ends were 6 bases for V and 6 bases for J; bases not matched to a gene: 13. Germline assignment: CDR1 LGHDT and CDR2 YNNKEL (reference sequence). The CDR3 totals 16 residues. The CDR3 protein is CASSRKWDYSSGELFF. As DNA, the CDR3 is TGTGCCAGCAGTCGTAAATGGGACTATTCCTCCGGGGAGCTGTTTTTT.

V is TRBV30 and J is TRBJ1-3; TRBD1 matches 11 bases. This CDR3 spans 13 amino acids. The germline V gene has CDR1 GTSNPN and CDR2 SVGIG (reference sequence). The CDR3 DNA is TGTGCAGGGACAGGGGGTGCCGGAAACACCATATATTTT. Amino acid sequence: CAGTGGAGNTIYF.

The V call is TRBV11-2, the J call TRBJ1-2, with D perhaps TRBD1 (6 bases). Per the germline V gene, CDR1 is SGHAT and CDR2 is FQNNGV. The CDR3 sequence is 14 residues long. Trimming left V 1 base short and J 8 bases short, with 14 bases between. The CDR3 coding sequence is TGTGCCAGCAGCTTAGTTGGGGGGGCGCAAGGCTACACCTTC. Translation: CASSLVGGAQGYTF.

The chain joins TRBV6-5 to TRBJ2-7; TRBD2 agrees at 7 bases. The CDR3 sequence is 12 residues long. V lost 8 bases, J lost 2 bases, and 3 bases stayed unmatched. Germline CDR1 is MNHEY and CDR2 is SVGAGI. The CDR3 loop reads CASAGVAYEQYF. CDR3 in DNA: TGTGCCAGCGCGGGGGTGGCCTACGAGCAGTACTTC.

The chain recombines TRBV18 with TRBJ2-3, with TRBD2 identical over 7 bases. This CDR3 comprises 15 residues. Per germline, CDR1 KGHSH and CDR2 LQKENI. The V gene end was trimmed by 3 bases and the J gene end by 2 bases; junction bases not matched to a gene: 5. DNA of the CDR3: TGTGCCAGCTCACCCCTAGCGGACGACACAGATACGCAGTATTTT. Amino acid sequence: CASSPLADDTDTQYF.

The chain's CDR3 is CASSPDRQGKLFF. The CDR3 DNA is TGTGCCAGCAGCCCCGACCGCCAGGGAAAACTGTTTTTT. The chain links TRBV7-3 to TRBJ1-4, with D possibly matching TRBD1 (5 bases). The CDR3 runs 13 residues. Looked up from germline, CDR1 is SGHTA and CDR2 is FQGTGA. V was pared by 5 bases and J by 10 bases, with 14 bases between.

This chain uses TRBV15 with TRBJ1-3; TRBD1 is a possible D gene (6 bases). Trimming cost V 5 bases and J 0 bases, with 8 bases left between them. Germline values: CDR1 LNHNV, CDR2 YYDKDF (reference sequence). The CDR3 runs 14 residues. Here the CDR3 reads CATSDRLSGNTIYF. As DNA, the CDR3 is TGTGCCACCAGCGACAGGCTCTCTGGAAACACCATATATTTT.

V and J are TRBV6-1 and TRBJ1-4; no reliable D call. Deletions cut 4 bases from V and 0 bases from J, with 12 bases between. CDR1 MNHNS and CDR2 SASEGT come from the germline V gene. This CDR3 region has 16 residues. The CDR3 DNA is TGTGCCAGCAGTGTGCCTCTAGTTGCAACTAATGAAAAACTGTTTTTT. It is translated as CASSVPLVATNEKLFF.